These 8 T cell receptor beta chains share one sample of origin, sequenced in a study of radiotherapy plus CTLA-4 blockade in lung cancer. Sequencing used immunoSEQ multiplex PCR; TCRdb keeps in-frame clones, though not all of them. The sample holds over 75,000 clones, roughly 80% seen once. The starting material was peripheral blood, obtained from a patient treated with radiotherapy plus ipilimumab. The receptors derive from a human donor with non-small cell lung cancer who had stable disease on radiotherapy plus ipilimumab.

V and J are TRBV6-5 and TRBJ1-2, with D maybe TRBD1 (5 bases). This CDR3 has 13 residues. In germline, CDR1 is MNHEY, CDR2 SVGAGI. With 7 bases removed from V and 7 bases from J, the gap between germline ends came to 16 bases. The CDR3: CASKGTGGFGYTF. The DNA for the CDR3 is TGTGCCAGCAAAGGGACTGGGGGGTTTGGCTACACCTTC.

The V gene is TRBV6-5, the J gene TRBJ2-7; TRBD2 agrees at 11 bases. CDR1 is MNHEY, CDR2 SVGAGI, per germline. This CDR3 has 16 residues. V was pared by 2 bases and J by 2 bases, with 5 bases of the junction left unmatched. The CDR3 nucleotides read TGTGCCAGCAGTTACCGAGGGACTAGCGGAACCTACGAGCAGTACTTC. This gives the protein CASSYRGTSGTYEQYF.

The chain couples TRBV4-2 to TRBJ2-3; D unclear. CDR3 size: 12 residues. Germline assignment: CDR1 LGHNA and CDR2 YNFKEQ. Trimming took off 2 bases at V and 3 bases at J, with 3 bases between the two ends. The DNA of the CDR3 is TGTGCCAGCAGCCAAATGACAGATACGCAGTATTTT. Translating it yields CASSQMTDTQYF.

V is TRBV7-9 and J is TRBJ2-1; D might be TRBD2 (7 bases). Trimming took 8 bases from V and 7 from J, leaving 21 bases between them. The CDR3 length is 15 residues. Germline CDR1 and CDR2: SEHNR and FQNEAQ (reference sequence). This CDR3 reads CASPAYGGPPNEQFF. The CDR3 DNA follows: TGTGCCAGCCCTGCTTACGGGGGGCCCCCTAATGAGCAGTTCTTC. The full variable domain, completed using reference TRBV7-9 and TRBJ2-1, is DTGVSQNPRHKITKRGQNVTFRCDPISEHNRLYWYRQTLGQGPEFLTYFQNEAQLEKSRLLSDRFSAERPKGSFSTLEIQRTEQGDSAMYLCASPAYGGPPNEQFFGPGTRLTVL.

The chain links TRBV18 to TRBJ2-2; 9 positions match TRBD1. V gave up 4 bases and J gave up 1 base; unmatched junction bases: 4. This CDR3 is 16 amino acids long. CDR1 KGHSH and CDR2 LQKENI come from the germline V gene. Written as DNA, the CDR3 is TGTGCCAGCTCACGAGGGACAGGGATGAACACCGGGGAGCTGTTTTTT. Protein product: CASSRGTGMNTGELFF.

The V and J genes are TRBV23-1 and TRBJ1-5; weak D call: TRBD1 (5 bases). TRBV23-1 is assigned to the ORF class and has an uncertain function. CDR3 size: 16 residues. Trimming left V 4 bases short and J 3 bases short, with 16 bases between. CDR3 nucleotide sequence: TGCGCCAGCAGTCCGGAGAGGGGATGTATCAATCAGCCCCAGCATTTT. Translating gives CASSPERGCINQPQHF.

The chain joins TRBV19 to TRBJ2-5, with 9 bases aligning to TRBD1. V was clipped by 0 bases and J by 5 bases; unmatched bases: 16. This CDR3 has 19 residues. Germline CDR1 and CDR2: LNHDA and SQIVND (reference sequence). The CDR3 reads CASSIDGRLGDRVVETQYF. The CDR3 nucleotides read TGTGCCAGTAGTATAGATGGGAGGCTGGGGGACAGGGTGGTCGAGACCCAGTACTTC. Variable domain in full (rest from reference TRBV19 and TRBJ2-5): DGGITQSPKYLFRKEGQNVTLSCEQNLNHDAMYWYRQDPGQGLRLIYYSQIVNDFQKGDIAEGYSVSREKKESFPLTVTSAQKNPTAFYLCASSIDGRLGDRVVETQYFGPGTRLLVL.

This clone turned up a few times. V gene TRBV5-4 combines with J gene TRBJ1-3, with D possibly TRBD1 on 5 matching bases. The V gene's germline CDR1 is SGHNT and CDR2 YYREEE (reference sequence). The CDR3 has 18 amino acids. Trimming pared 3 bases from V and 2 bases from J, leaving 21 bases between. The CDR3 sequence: CASSSRPLGQIAGNTIYF. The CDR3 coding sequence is TGTGCCAGCAGCTCCAGGCCCCTGGGGCAAATTGCTGGAAACACCATATATTTT.